One sample yielded the 10 T cell receptor beta chains listed below, sequenced in a study of beta chain features in type 1 diabetes. cDNA synthesis used the whole RNA isolate, giving expressed TCRB sequences. Data came from immunoSEQ multiplex PCR; TCRdb stores just in-frame clones and leaves some out. The sample contains some 140,000 clones, just over 9% of which appear only once. Sequenced sample: central memory CD4+ T cells from blood. These receptors all come from a man aged 18 to 35 in good health.

This clone has just a few counts. This chain uses TRBV7-2 with TRBJ2-5; tentatively, D is TRBD1 (6 bases). Trimming left V 4 bases short and J 1 base short, with 13 bases between. The germline CDR1 and CDR2 sequences are SGHTA and FQGNSA. This CDR3 has 15 residues. This CDR3 is CASSSRQGGQETQYF. CDR3 nucleotides: TGTGCCAGCAGCTCCCGGCAAGGGGGCCAAGAGACCCAGTACTTC.

The chain links TRBV2 to TRBJ1-2; TRBD1 aligns across 7 bases. Germline loops: CDR1 SNHLY, CDR2 FYNNEI. The CDR3 is 11 residues long. J was trimmed by 7 bases and V by 8 bases; bases with no gene match: 4. The CDR3 sequence: CASLQGRGYTF. The CDR3 DNA sequence: TGTGCCAGCCTACAGGGGCGTGGCTACACCTTC.

This clone was seen only a few times. The chain uses TRBV2 and TRBJ2-1; 8 bases map to TRBD2. CDR3 length: 15 residues. Germline V gives CDR1 SNHLY, CDR2 FYNNEI. Trimming removed 6 bases from V and 8 bases from J; junction bases left unmatched: 12. CDR3 coding DNA: TGTGCCAGCAGCCCTAGGACTAGCCACGTAGATGAGCAGTTCTTC. Translated: CASSPRTSHVDEQFF.

The chain recombines TRBV7-2 with TRBJ2-5, with 9 positions matching TRBD2. Germline V gives CDR1 SGHTA, CDR2 FQGNSA. The CDR3 loop spans 15 amino acids. V shed 4 bases and J 5 bases; nucleotides not matched to a gene: 8. The CDR3 sequence: CASSSSSGDRETQYF. In DNA, the CDR3 is TGTGCCAGCAGCTCTTCTAGCGGGGACCGGGAGACCCAGTACTTC.

In this sample, this clone turned up a few times. The CDR3, as DNA: TGTGCCAGCAGCTTAGCGCTTCTGCCGGCGGGTGAGCAGTTCTTC. It specifies CASSLALLPAGEQFF. The chain joins TRBV7-9 to TRBJ2-1; possible D gene TRBD2, 5 bases. This CDR3 comprises 15 residues. CDR1 and CDR2 from the germline V gene are SEHNR and FQNEAQ (reference sequence). The V gene lost 0 bases and the J gene lost 9 bases, with 15 bases spanning the gap.

This clone was counted at least ten times. The J gene is TRBJ2-7, the V gene TRBV6-1; the match to TRBD2 covers 9 bases. The CDR3 is 14 amino acids. The junction had 5 bases not matched to a gene; V was cut back by 5 bases and J by 3 bases. CDR1 and CDR2 from the germline V gene are MNHNS and SASEGT. The CDR3 DNA reads TGTGCCAGCAGTTGGCTAGCGGGGAACTACGAGCAGTACTTC. Protein: CASSWLAGNYEQYF.

The chain employs TRBV2 and TRBJ1-5; a possible D gene is TRBD1 (5 bases). The length of the CDR3 is 15 residues. V gave up 8 bases and J gave up 2 bases, with 16 bases separating them. Germline CDR1 reads SNHLY; CDR2 reads FYNNEI. The CDR3 region is CASQRQGGGNQPQHF. The CDR3 DNA sequence: TGTGCCAGCCAACGTCAGGGCGGGGGCAATCAGCCCCAGCATTTT. Supplemented by reference TRBV2 and TRBJ1-5, the full variable domain reads EPEVTQTPSHQVTQMGQEVILRCVPISNHLYFYWYRQILGQKVEFLVSFYNNEISEKSEIFDDQFSVERPDGSNFTLKIRSTKLEDSAMYFCASQRQGGGNQPQHFGDGTRLSIL.

This clone was seen many times. CDR3 DNA: TGCAGCGTTTACAGGGACAACACCGGGGAGCTGTTTTTT. Protein: CSVYRDNTGELFF. The rearrangement joins TRBV29-1 to TRBJ2-2, with D perhaps TRBD1 (6 bases). CDR1 and CDR2 from the germline V gene are SQVTM and ANQGSEA. The CDR3 is 13 residues long. The V gene lost 5 bases and the J gene lost 2 bases, with 9 bases spanning the gap.

This clone was found a few times. V is TRBV20-1 and J is TRBJ2-5; TRBD2 is a possible D gene (5 bases). The CDR3 spans 11 residues. V was cut by 7 bases and J by 9 bases, with 15 bases left in between. Germline-derived CDR1 and CDR2 are DFQATT and SNEGSKA (reference sequence). Written as DNA, the CDR3 is TGCAGTGTAAGGCCCCAGGAGGCCCAGTACTTC. Translating it yields CSVRPQEAQYF.

This clone appeared many times. This rearrangement joins TRBV4-3 to TRBJ1-1, with a possible D match to TRBD1 (5 bases). The CDR3 contains 16 residues. CDR1 is LGHNA, CDR2 YSLEER, per germline. Trimming stripped 7 bases from V and 0 bases from J, with 18 bases between. The CDR3 sequence is CASNPSLTAMNTEAFF. CDR3 coding DNA: TGCGCCAGCAACCCCTCCTTGACAGCGATGAACACTGAAGCTTTCTTT.